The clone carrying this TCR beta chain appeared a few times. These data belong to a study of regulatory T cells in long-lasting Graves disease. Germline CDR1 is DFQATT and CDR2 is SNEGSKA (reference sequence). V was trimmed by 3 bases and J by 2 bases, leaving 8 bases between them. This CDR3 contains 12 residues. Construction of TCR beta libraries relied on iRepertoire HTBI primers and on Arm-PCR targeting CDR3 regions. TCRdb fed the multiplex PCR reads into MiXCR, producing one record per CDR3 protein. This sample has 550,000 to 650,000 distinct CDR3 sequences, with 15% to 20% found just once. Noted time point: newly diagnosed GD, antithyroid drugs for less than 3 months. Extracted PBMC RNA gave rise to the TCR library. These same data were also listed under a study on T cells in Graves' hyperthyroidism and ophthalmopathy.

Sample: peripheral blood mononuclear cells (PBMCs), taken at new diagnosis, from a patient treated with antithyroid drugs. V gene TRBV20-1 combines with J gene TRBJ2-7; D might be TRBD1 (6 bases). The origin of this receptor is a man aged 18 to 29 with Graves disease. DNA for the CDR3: TGCAGTGCTAGTGCAGGGGCCTACGAGCAGTACTTC. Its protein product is CSASAGAYEQYF.